This is a list of T cell receptor beta chains from one sample in a study of blood T cell repertoires in COVID-19. Produced via immunoSEQ multiplex PCR; TCRdb's table is partial and in-frame only. The sample includes over 200,000 clones, approximately 86% of them seen just once. Sequenced: PBMCs or T cells enriched from blood (not recorded which). The receptors were gathered from a woman aged 30 to 39 who had been exposed to COVID-19. Both conserved end residues are part of each CDR3. A D gene is named only where the DNA matches it firmly. Clone size is stated in some rows and not others, as once, few, many or a class when expanded.

CASSSGQVGGYTF	TGTGCCAGCAGTTCGGGACAGGTGGGTGGCTACACCTTC	.	TRBJ1-2	TRBV6-5	TRBD1
CAWSVRGRESNQPQHF	TGTGCCTGGAGTGTACGTGGCAGGGAAAGCAATCAGCCCCAGCATTTT	.	TRBJ1-5	TRBV30	.
CASSATNVDTQYF	TGTGCCAGCAGCGCAACAAACGTCGATACGCAGTATTTT	.	TRBJ2-3	TRBV7-8	.
CASKAGLGGIQYF	TGTGCCAGCAAAGCGGGACTAGGAGGCATTCAGTACTTC	.	TRBJ2-4	TRBV12-3/TRBV12-4	TRBD2
CASSLAWTGDYGYTF	TGCGCCAGCAGCTTGGCTTGGACAGGAGACTATGGCTACACCTTC	.	TRBJ1-2	TRBV5-1	TRBD1
CASSGQGNSPLHF	TGTGCCAGTTCCGGACAGGGTAATTCACCCCTCCACTTT	.	TRBJ1-6	TRBV9	TRBD1
CASSRTGGDNQPQHF	TGTGCCAGCAGTCGGACAGGGGGCGACAATCAGCCCCAGCATTTT	.	TRBJ1-5	TRBV6-5	TRBD1
CASSVQALSYNEQFF	TGTGCCAGCAGCGTCCAAGCGTTGTCCTACAATGAGCAGTTCTTC	once	TRBJ2-1	TRBV9	.
CASSPPEDLNTEAFF	TGTGCCAGCTCACCACCGGAGGACCTGAACACTGAAGCTTTCTTT	.	TRBJ1-1	TRBV18	.
CASSRLGTGDSGSPLHF	TGTGCCAGCTCACGGCTAGGGACAGGGGATTCGGGGTCACCCCTCCACTTT	.	TRBJ1-6	TRBV18	TRBD1
CASSLESPSSYEQYF	TGCGCCAGCAGCTTGGAGAGTCCAAGCTCCTACGAGCAGTACTTC	.	TRBJ2-7	TRBV5-1	.
CASSDSGTNEQFF	TGTGCCAGCAGTGACTCGGGCACCAATGAGCAGTTCTTC	.	TRBJ2-1	TRBV6-4	.
CASSQDHAGLAGGRETQYF	TGTGCCAGCAGCCAAGACCACGCTGGACTAGCGGGGGGAAGAGAGACCCAGTACTTC	.	TRBJ2-5	TRBV3-1/TRBV3-2	TRBD2
CAWTPFSGAKNIQYF	TGTGCCTGGACCCCATTTTCGGGGGCCAAAAACATTCAGTACTTC	once	TRBJ2-4	TRBV30	.
CASSLAGNYGYTF	TGCGCCAGCAGCTTAGCGGGAAACTATGGCTACACCTTC	.	TRBJ1-2	TRBV5-1	.
CASSPTSGGSNEQFF	TGCGCCAGCAGCCCTACTAGCGGGGGAAGTAATGAGCAGTTCTTC	once	TRBJ2-1	TRBV5-1	TRBD2
CASSWTGDYGYTF	TGTGCCAGCAGCTGGACAGGGGATTATGGCTACACCTTC	.	TRBJ1-2	TRBV11-2	TRBD1
CASSPLGVTGTVGRNEQFF	TGTGCCAGCAGCCCACTAGGGGTTACCGGGACAGTAGGTCGCAATGAGCAGTTCTTC	.	TRBJ2-1	TRBV7-6	TRBD1
CASSPGGTEQFF	TGTGCCAGCTCACCGGGGGGGACTGAGCAGTTCTTC	.	TRBJ2-1	TRBV18	TRBD2
CASSQGTGANTEAFF	TGCGCCAGCAGCCAAGGGACAGGGGCGAACACTGAAGCTTTCTTT	few	TRBJ1-1	TRBV4-1	TRBD1
CASSGDRDRMNTEAFF	TGTGCCAGCAGCGGCGACAGGGACCGAATGAACACTGAAGCTTTCTTT	.	TRBJ1-1	TRBV11-2	TRBD1
CASSPRGTGPVQPQHF	TGTGCCAGCAGCCCTCGTGGGACAGGGCCAGTCCAGCCCCAGCATTTT	.	TRBJ1-5	TRBV27	TRBD1
CASSLTPDGNNNEKLFF	TGCGCCAGCAGCTTGACCCCGGACGGGAACAATAATGAAAAACTGTTTTTT	few	TRBJ1-4	TRBV5-1	.
CSVTGQTTTGELFF	TGCAGCGTCACGGGACAGACTACGACCGGGGAGCTGTTTTTT	many	TRBJ2-2	TRBV29-1	TRBD1
CASSMGGRWTEAFF	TGTGCCAGTAGTATGGGGGGGCGTTGGACTGAAGCTTTCTTT	.	TRBJ1-1	TRBV19	.
CASSLGGHAGNTIYF	TGTGCCAGCAGCTTAGGCGGACATGCTGGAAACACCATATATTTT	.	TRBJ1-3	TRBV7-8	.
CASSPQDSDTGNTIYF	TGTGCCAGCTCACCTCAGGACAGTGATACTGGAAACACCATATATTTT	.	TRBJ1-3	TRBV18	.
CASSFQGGNTIYF	TGTGCCAGCAGTTTTCAGGGAGGCAACACCATATATTTT	.	TRBJ1-3	TRBV12-3/TRBV12-4	.
CASSHRQGDSNQPQHF	TGTGCCAGCAGTCATAGACAGGGTGATAGCAATCAGCCCCAGCATTTT	.	TRBJ1-5	TRBV5-5	TRBD1
CASSLAGGGSTEAFF	TGTGCCAGCAGCTTGGCGGGGGGCGGTAGCACTGAAGCTTTCTTT	.	TRBJ1-1	TRBV5-4	.
CASSPQGAITDTQYF	TGTGCCAGCTCACCCCAGGGGGCGATCACAGATACGCAGTATTTT	.	TRBJ2-3	TRBV18	TRBD1
CASSLSGGVYNEQFF	TGTGCCAGCAGCTTATCGGGGGGGGTATACAATGAGCAGTTCTTC	.	TRBJ2-1	TRBV7-6	TRBD2
CASSPRGGGLDQPQHF	TGCGCCAGCAGCCCAAGAGGGGGGGGGCTGGATCAGCCCCAGCATTTT	.	TRBJ1-5	TRBV10-2	.
CASRVLTGKNTEAFF	TGTGCCAGCAGAGTTCTGACGGGTAAGAACACTGAAGCTTTCTTT	.	TRBJ1-1	TRBV2	.
CATRADTGELFF	TGTGCCACCAGGGCAGACACCGGGGAGCTGTTTTTT	.	TRBJ2-2	TRBV24-1	.
CAWITQGASYGYTF	TGTGCCTGGATCACACAGGGGGCGAGCTATGGCTACACCTTC	.	TRBJ1-2	TRBV30	TRBD1
CASSPPSQGGYGYTF	TGTGCCAGCTCACCCCCTTCGCAGGGTGGCTATGGCTACACCTTC	.	TRBJ1-2	TRBV18	.
CASSPAGEGGYTF	TGTGCCAGCTCACCGGCCGGGGAGGGAGGCTACACCTTC	.	TRBJ1-2	TRBV18	.
CASTPSRNTEAFF	TGTGCCAGCACCCCTTCCCGGAACACTGAAGCTTTCTTT	.	TRBJ1-1	TRBV6-5	.
CASSPLPGQGPWYGYTF	TGTGCCAGCAGCCCACTTCCGGGACAGGGGCCTTGGTATGGCTACACCTTC	.	TRBJ1-2	TRBV14	TRBD1
CASSQGQGNTEAFF	TGTGCCAGCAGCCAGGGACAGGGGAACACTGAAGCTTTCTTT	.	TRBJ1-1	TRBV3-1/TRBV3-2	TRBD1
CASSSRDRGGTGNTIYF	TGCGCCAGCAGCTCGAGGGACAGGGGAGGAACTGGAAACACCATATATTTT	.	TRBJ1-3	TRBV5-1	TRBD1
CASSHSRVNTEAFF	TGCGCCAGCAGTCACTCCCGGGTGAACACTGAAGCTTTCTTT	.	TRBJ1-1	TRBV23-1	.
CAWRQGILTSSYNSPLHF	TGTGCCTGGAGACAGGGGATCCTTACTAGCTCCTATAATTCACCCCTCCACTTT	.	TRBJ1-6	TRBV30	TRBD1
CASSLGAITIFQSYEQYF	TGTGCCAGCAGCTTAGGGGCGATAACAATATTCCAATCCTACGAGCAGTACTTC	.	TRBJ2-7	TRBV7-6	.
CASSPSAGRNSPLHF	TGTGCCAGCAGCCCGTCGGCAGGTCGGAATTCACCCCTCCACTTT	.	TRBJ1-6	TRBV3-1/TRBV3-2	.